One T cell receptor (beta chain) is described in this entry. Its antigen is undetermined. The CDR3 contains 16 residues. The germline V gene encodes CDR1 DFQATT and CDR2 SNEGSKA (reference sequence). J was trimmed by 5 bases and V by 3 bases; bases with no gene match: 12. This record belongs to a study of response to subunit inactivated influenza vaccine. Study results and caveats: Each seasonal flu vaccination may recruit only limited new T cells, authors suggested.

TCRdb used MiXCR to reprocess the RT-PCR reads, holding one entry per CDR3 protein. The sample lists around 190,000 distinct CDR3 sequences, roughly an eighth occurring once. This receptor was identified in a middle-aged man who received an inactivated influenza vaccine. The material was CD8+ T cells sorted from PBMCs, obtained 4 to 6 days after vaccination. The chain is built from TRBV20-1 and TRBJ2-1; TRBD2 matches 8 bases. The CDR3: CSASGLAGWGDNEQFF. Here the CDR3 DNA reads TGCAGTGCTAGTGGGCTAGCGGGTTGGGGAGACAATGAGCAGTTCTTC.